This T cell receptor (beta chain) was sequenced in a study of Ad26.COV2.S vaccination and SARS-CoV-2 variants. Clones were read by immunoSEQ multiplex PCR, and TCRdb kept only the in-frame ones, dropping some. Of 440,000 or so clones listed, 92% are singletons. Germline CDR1 and CDR2: LNHDA and SQIVND (reference sequence). The CDR3 runs 14 residues. V lost 10 bases to trimming and J lost 5 bases, with 18 bases between them. The treatment denotes: some 20 received Ad26.COV2.S at low or high dose, single or two shots; about five received placebo; per-sample allocation not given. The samples date from day 63 after the first vaccine or placebo injection.

This TCR was recovered from a person between 18 and 60 years old who received the Ad26.COV2.S COVID-19 vaccine or a placebo. This sequence joins TRBV19 and TRBJ1-5, with D possibly matching TRBD1 (6 bases). The sample consisted of peripheral blood, taken in a trial of Ad26.COV2.S vaccine versus placebo. DNA for the CDR3: TGTGCCACCGGGGGGGGGCGGGGCGATCAGCCCCAGCATTTT. Its translation is CATGGGRGDQPQHF.